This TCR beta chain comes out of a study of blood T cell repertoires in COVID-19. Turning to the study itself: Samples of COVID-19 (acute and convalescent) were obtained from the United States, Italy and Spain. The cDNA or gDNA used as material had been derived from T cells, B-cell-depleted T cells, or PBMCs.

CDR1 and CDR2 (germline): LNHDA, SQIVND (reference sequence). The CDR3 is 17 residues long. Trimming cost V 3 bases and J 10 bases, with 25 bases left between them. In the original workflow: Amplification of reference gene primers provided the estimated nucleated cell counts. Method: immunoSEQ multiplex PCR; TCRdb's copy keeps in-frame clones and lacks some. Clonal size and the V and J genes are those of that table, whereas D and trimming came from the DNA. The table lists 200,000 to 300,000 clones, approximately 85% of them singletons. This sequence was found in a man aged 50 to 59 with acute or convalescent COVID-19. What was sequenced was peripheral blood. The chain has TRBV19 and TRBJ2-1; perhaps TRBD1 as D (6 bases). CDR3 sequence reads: CASSISGHSYALIEQFF. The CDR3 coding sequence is TGTGCCAGTAGTATCTCGGGACATTCCTATGCCCTGATAGAGCAGTTCTTC.